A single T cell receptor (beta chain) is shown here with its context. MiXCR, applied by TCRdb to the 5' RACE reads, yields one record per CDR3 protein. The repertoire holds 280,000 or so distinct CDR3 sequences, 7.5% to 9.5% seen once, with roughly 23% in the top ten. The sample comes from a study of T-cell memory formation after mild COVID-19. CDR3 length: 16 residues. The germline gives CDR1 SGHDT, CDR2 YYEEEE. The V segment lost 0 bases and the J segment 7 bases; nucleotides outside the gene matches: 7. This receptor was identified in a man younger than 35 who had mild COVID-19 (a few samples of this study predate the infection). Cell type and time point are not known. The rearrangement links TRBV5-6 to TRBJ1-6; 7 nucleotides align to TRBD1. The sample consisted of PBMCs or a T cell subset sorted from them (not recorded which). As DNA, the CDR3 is TGTGCCAGCAGCTTGGCGACAGGGACGGGCAATTCACCCCTCCACTTT. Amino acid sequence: CASSLATGTGNSPLHF.